This entry features one T cell receptor beta chain sequence. Its target is unknown. V lost 0 bases and J 2 bases, leaving 13 bases between the germline ends. The CDR3 is 16 amino acids. From germline, CDR1 is MGHRA and CDR2 YSYEKL. The data derive from a study of T cells in Graves' hyperthyroidism and ophthalmopathy. Whole-study findings and limits: The model identified upcoming ophthalmopathy a median about 6.5 months ahead of onset. In blood, most of the thyroid clonotypes expanded above 0.001 were also present.

The PBMCs studied were ones that came from roughly 9.1 ml fresh peripheral blood. Researchers took RNA transcripts and amplified the TCR beta CDR3 regions from them. The HTBI primer set drove a first-round RT-PCR of the TCR CDR3. TCRdb re-analysed the multiplex PCR reads in MiXCR, keeping a single row per CDR3 protein. The sample has hundreds of thousands of distinct CDR3 sequences; roughly 15% are singletons. The sample was blood. This sequence was found in a woman aged 40 to 50 with Graves' ophthalmopathy. This rearrangement joins TRBV4-1 to TRBJ1-1; D unclear. CDR3 DNA sequence: TGCGCCAGCAGCCAAGATTCGGAATGGGGAAACACTGAAGCTTTCTTT. Protein: CASSQDSEWGNTEAFF.